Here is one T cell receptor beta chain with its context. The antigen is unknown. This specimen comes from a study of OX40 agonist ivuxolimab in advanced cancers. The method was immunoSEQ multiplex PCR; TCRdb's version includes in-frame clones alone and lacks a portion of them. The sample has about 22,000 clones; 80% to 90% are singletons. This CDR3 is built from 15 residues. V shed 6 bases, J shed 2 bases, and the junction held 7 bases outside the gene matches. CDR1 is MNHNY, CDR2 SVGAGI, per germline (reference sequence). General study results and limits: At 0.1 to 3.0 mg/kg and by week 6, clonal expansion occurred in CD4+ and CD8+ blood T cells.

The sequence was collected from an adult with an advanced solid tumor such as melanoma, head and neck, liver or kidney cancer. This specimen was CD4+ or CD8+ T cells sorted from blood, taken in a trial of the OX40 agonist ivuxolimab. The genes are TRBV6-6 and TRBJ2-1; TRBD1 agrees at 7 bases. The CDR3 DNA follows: TGTGCCAGCAGGAAGGGACAGTCAACCTACAATGAGCAGTTCTTC. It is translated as CASRKGQSTYNEQFF.